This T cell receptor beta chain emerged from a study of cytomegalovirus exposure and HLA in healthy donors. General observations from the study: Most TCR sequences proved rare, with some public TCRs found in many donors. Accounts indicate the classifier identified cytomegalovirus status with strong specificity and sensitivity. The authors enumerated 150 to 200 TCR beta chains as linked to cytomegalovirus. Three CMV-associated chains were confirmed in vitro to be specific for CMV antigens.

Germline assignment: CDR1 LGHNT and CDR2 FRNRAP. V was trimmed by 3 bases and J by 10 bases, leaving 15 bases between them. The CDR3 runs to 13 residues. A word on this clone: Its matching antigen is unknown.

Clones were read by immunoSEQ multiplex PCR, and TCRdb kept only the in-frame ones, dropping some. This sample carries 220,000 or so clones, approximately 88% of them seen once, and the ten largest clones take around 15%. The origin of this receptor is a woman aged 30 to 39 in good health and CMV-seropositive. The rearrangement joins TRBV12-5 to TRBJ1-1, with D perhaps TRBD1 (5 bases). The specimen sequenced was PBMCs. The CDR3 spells CASGFGGGKGAFF. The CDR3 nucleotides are TGTGCTAGTGGTTTCGGCGGGGGAAAAGGAGCTTTCTTT. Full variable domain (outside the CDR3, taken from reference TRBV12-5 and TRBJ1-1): DARVTQTPRHKVTEMGQEVTMRCQPILGHNTVFWYRQTMMQGLELLAYFRNRAPLDDSGMPKDRFSAEMPDATLATLKIQPSEPRDSAVYFCASGFGGGKGAFFGQGTRLTVV.